The clone carrying this T cell receptor beta chain was seen many times. Antigen specificity is unknown. Unique molecular identifiers were affixed to single, distinct cDNA molecules. TCRdb reprocessed the 5' RACE reads via MiXCR and lists one record per CDR3 protein. The table has tens of thousands of distinct CDR3 sequences, approximately 8% seen once; the top ten hold under 4.5%. This sample is drawn from a study of early T cells in non-severe SARS-CoV-2 infection. The overall study: The chains were unpaired, and the sequenced material was bulk RNA from unsorted whole blood. Study observations and caveats: Clonotype matching in VDJdb favored anti-spike CD8 responses and did not capture private and CD4 specificities.

The CDR3 is 17 residues long. Germline lookup yields CDR1 MDHEN and CDR2 SYDVKM. V trimming: 7 bases; J trimming: 2 bases; junction bases outside the gene matches: 9. This specimen consisted of whole blood, obtained at baseline. J is TRBJ2-3 and V is TRBV28, with 13 bases identical to TRBD2. This clonotype was sampled from an adult who was a healthcare worker with PCR-confirmed SARS-CoV-2 infection or an uninfected control (not recorded which). As DNA, the CDR3 is TGTGCCAGCAACCTCTTGGGACTAGCGGGATTCACAGATACGCAGTATTTT. It translates to CASNLLGLAGFTDTQYF.